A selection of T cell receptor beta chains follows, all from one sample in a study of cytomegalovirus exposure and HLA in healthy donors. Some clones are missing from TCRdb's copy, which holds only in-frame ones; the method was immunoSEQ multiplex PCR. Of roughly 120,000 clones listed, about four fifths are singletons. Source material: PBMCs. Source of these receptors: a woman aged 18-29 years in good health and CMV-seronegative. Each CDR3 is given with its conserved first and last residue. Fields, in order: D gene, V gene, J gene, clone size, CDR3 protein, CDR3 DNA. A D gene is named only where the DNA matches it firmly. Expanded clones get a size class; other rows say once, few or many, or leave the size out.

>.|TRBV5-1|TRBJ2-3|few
CASTERRGTDTQYF
TGCGCCAGCACCGAGAGGCGGGGCACAGATACGCAGTATTTT
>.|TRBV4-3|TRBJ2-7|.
CASSQGIGAGPYEQYF
TGCGCCAGCAGCCAAGGGATTGGGGCGGGGCCCTACGAGCAGTACTTC
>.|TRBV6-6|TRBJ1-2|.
CASRSGAGANYGYTF
TGTGCCAGCAGGTCAGGGGCGGGTGCTAACTATGGCTACACCTTC
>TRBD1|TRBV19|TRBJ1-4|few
CASRRGTENEKLFF
TGTGCCAGTAGGCGTGGGACAGAGAATGAAAAACTGTTTTTT
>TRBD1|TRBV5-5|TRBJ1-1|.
CASSFPQGADTEAFF
TGTGCCAGCAGCTTTCCCCAGGGGGCTGACACTGAAGCTTTCTTT
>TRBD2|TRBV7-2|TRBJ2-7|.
CASSLGGDYYEQYF
TGTGCCAGCAGCTTAGGGGGGGACTACTACGAGCAGTACTTC
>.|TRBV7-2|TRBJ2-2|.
CASSYQVNTGELFF
TGTGCCAGCAGTTATCAGGTCAACACCGGGGAGCTGTTTTTT
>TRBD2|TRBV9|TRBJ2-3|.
CASSVITSGLTDTQYF
TGTGCCAGCAGCGTAATCACTAGCGGACTCACAGATACGCAGTATTTT
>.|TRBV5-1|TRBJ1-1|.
CASRPGVGGNTEAFF
TGCGCCAGCCGCCCGGGGGTCGGGGGGAACACTGAAGCTTTCTTT
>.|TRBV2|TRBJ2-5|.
CASRTQETQYF
TGTGCCAGCCGGACTCAAGAGACCCAGTACTTC
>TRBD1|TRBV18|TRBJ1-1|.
CASSYSDRAEAFF
TGTGCCAGCTCGTATTCCGACAGGGCTGAAGCTTTCTTT
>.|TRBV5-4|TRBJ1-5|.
CASSLDQGREPQHF
TGTGCCAGCAGCTTGGATCAGGGAAGAGAACCCCAGCATTTT
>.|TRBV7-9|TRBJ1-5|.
CASSLELSNQPQHF
TGTGCCAGCAGCTTAGAACTTAGCAATCAGCCCCAGCATTTT
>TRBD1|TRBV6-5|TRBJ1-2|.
CASSYLTGLGYGYTF
TGTGCCAGCAGTTACCTGACAGGGCTTGGCTATGGCTACACCTTC
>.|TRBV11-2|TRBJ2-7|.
CASSLGSEQYF
TGTGCCAGCAGCTTGGGGAGCGAGCAGTACTTC
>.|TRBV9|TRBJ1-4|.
CASSVVGGGAQKGKLFF
TGTGCCAGCAGCGTAGTGGGGGGTGGGGCCCAAAAGGGAAAACTGTTTTTT
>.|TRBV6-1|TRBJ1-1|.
CASSLDMSTEAFF
TGTGCCAGCAGTCTCGATATGAGCACTGAAGCTTTCTTT
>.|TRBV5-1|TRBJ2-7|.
CASTSTGLGEQYF
TGCGCCAGCACCTCTACAGGGCTCGGCGAGCAGTACTTC
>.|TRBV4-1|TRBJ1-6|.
CASSQGGSYYNSPLHF
TGCGCCAGCAGCCAAGGCGGCAGCTACTATAATTCACCCCTCCACTTT
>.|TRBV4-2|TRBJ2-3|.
CASSQMAPQFSGTDTQYF
TGTGCCAGCAGCCAAATGGCCCCCCAGTTTAGCGGCACAGATACGCAGTATTTT
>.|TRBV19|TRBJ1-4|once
CASSRPNEKLFF
TGTGCCAGTAGTCGTCCTAATGAAAAACTGTTTTTT
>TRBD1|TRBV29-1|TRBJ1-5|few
CSVPGQESNQPQHF
TGCAGCGTCCCCGGACAGGAGAGCAATCAGCCCCAGCATTTT
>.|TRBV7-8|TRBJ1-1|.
CASSRTAIEAFF
TGTGCCAGCAGCCGGACAGCGATTGAAGCTTTCTTT
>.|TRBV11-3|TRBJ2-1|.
CASSLEFHNEQFF
TGTGCCAGCAGCTTAGAATTCCATAATGAGCAGTTCTTC
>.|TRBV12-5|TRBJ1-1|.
CASGRESNTEAFF
TGTGCTAGTGGCCGGGAATCGAACACTGAAGCTTTCTTT
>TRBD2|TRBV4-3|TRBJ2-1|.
CASSQVFSGGLTYNEQFF
TGCGCCAGCAGCCAAGTTTTTAGCGGGGGTCTAACCTACAATGAGCAGTTCTTC
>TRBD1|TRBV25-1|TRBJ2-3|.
CASHDRGRTDTQYF
TGTGCCAGCCACGACAGGGGGCGGACAGATACGCAGTATTTT
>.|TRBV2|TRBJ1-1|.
CASRVTLLNTEAFF
TGTGCCAGCAGGGTGACATTACTGAATACTGAAGCTTTCTTT
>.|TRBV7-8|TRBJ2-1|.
CATTQGLNEQFF
TGTGCCACCACCCAGGGACTGAATGAGCAGTTCTTC
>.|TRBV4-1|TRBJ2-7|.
CASSPSGFPYEQYF
TGCGCCAGCAGCCCTTCAGGGTTTCCCTACGAGCAGTACTTC
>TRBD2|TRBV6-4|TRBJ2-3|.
CASSEMAGGRDTQYF
TGTGCCAGCAGTGAGATGGCGGGGGGAAGAGATACGCAGTATTTT
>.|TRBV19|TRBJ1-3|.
CASTRDIPSSGNTIYF
TGTGCCAGTACCCGGGACATTCCCAGCTCTGGAAACACCATATATTTT
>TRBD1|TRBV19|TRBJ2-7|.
CASSEDRGGYEQYF
TGTGCCAGTAGTGAGGACAGGGGTGGCTACGAGCAGTACTTC
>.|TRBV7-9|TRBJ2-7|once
CASSWGSGSEITYEQYF
TGTGCCAGCAGCTGGGGTTCAGGTAGCGAAATTACCTACGAGCAGTACTTC
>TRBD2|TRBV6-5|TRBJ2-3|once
CASSYSIAGGSDTQYF
TGTGCCAGCAGTTACTCGATAGCGGGGGGATCAGATACGCAGTATTTT
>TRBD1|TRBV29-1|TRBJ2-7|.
CSGSSYRGEQYF
TGCAGCGGAAGCTCCTACAGGGGCGAGCAGTACTTC
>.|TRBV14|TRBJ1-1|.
CASSRAMNTEAFF
TGTGCCAGCAGCCGAGCAATGAACACTGAAGCTTTCTTT
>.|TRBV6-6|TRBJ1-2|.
CASSYYRSANYGYTF
TGTGCCAGCAGTTACTACAGGTCAGCTAACTATGGCTACACCTTC
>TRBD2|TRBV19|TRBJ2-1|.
CASSIRTSFDEQFF
TGTGCCAGTAGTATCCGGACTAGCTTCGATGAGCAGTTCTTC
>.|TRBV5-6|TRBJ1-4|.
CASSSGLSTTNEKLFF
TGTGCCAGCAGTTCGGGACTTTCTACAACTAATGAAAAACTGTTTTTT
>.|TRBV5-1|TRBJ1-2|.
CASSLDRFNYGYTF
TGCGCCAGCAGCTTGGACAGATTTAACTATGGCTACACCTTC
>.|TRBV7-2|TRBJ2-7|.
CASSLRPSEAYEQYF
TGTGCCAGCAGCTTAAGGCCTAGCGAAGCCTACGAGCAGTACTTC
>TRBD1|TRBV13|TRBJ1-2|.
CASSRRQGKIDGYTF
TGTGCCAGCAGTAGAAGACAGGGTAAGATCGATGGCTACACCTTC
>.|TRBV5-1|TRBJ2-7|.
CASSLGPKSRGYEQYF
TGCGCCAGCAGCTTGGGGCCCAAGAGCAGGGGCTACGAGCAGTACTTC
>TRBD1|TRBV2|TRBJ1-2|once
CASSGRQGSAGYTF
TGTGCCAGCAGTGGCAGACAGGGTTCAGCTGGCTACACCTTC
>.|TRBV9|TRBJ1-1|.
CASSVGIGTEAFF
TGTGCCAGCAGCGTAGGTATCGGGACTGAAGCTTTCTTT